The TCR beta chain described here comes from a study of a mutant IDH1 vaccine in newly diagnosed glioma. Clones were read by immunoSEQ multiplex PCR, and TCRdb kept only the in-frame ones, dropping some. The table lists 38,000 or so clones, about four fifths of them singletons, with 5% to 6% in the top ten. Time point here: week 23, last vaccination. Doses of 300 ug of mutant IDH1 20-mer peptide were given with topical imiquimod. The donors had new WHO grade 3 or 4 astrocytomas; these were IDH1-mutant and ATRX-lost. Remarks on this clone: Its antigen remains unknown.

Germline V gene lookup returns CDR1 MNHNY and CDR2 SVGAGI (reference sequence). The V gene lost 3 bases and the J gene lost 3 bases, with 14 bases spanning the gap. This CDR3 is built from 15 residues. The TCR was taken from a man aged 40-55 years with glioma. Sequencing was performed on PBMCs, taken from a glioma patient whose treatment included an IDH1 peptide vaccine. The rearrangement uses TRBV6-6 and TRBJ1-1; D may be TRBD1 (5 bases). The CDR3: CASSYPRGGDTEAFF. The CDR3 DNA reads TGTGCCAGCAGTTATCCCCGGGGGGGGGACACTGAAGCTTTCTTT.